This is a list of T cell receptor beta chains from one sample in a study of blood T cell repertoires in COVID-19. This table comes from immunoSEQ multiplex PCR, and its TCRdb copy is limited to in-frame clones, with some not included. Among around 270,000 clones listed, over 75% were seen once. The sequencing sample was made of PBMCs or T cells enriched from blood (not recorded which). The origin of the receptors is a woman between 40 and 55 years old who had been exposed to COVID-19. Both conserved end residues are part of each CDR3. The D gene is left open where the match is weak. The listing skips clone size in some rows; elsewhere it reads once, few, many or a size class.

d_gene: .
v_gene: TRBV5-6
abundance: .
j_gene: TRBJ1-4
CDR3aa: CASSPARGTTNEKLFF
CDR3nt: TGTGCCAGCAGCCCGGCCCGAGGCACAACTAATGAAAAACTGTTTTTT

d_gene: TRBD1
v_gene: TRBV27
abundance: .
j_gene: TRBJ1-5
CDR3aa: CASSSIRDRMRNQPQHF
CDR3nt: TGTGCCAGCAGTTCAATTCGGGACAGGATGCGCAATCAGCCCCAGCATTTT

d_gene: .
v_gene: TRBV10-3
abundance: .
j_gene: TRBJ2-3
CDR3aa: CAISDPISTDTQYF
CDR3nt: TGTGCCATCAGTGACCCCATTAGCACAGATACGCAGTATTTT

d_gene: .
v_gene: TRBV18
abundance: .
j_gene: TRBJ1-1
CDR3aa: CASSLVGGTEAFF
CDR3nt: TGTGCCAGCTCCCTGGTCGGGGGTACTGAAGCTTTCTTT

d_gene: .
v_gene: TRBV14
abundance: .
j_gene: TRBJ2-3
CDR3aa: CASSKVGSDTQYF
CDR3nt: TGTGCCAGCAGCAAGGTGGGCTCAGATACGCAGTATTTT

d_gene: .
v_gene: TRBV19
abundance: .
j_gene: TRBJ1-2
CDR3aa: CASKFRQTANYGYTF
CDR3nt: TGTGCCAGTAAGTTTAGACAGACAGCTAACTATGGCTACACCTTC

d_gene: .
v_gene: TRBV11-3
abundance: .
j_gene: TRBJ2-2
CDR3aa: CASSLGAITGELFF
CDR3nt: TGTGCCAGCAGCTTAGGGGCTATAACCGGGGAGCTGTTTTTT

d_gene: TRBD1
v_gene: TRBV5-1
abundance: once
j_gene: TRBJ2-1
CDR3aa: CASSPTGNEQFF
CDR3nt: TGCGCCAGCAGCCCGACAGGGAACGAGCAGTTCTTC

d_gene: TRBD1
v_gene: TRBV18
abundance: .
j_gene: TRBJ1-6
CDR3aa: CASSPSGQKRVPLHF
CDR3nt: TGTGCCAGCTCACCTTCGGGACAGAAACGGGTCCCCCTCCACTTT

d_gene: TRBD1
v_gene: TRBV14
abundance: .
j_gene: TRBJ2-7
CDR3aa: CASSRPGQGAYEQYF
CDR3nt: TGTGCCAGCAGCCGACCGGGACAGGGAGCCTACGAGCAGTACTTC

d_gene: .
v_gene: TRBV21-1
abundance: once
j_gene: TRBJ2-6
CDR3aa: CASSKCSGTGLAGANVLTF
CDR3nt: TGTGCCAGCAGCAAGTGCTCCGGGACAGGGCTCGCTGGGGCCAACGTCCTGACTTTC

d_gene: .
v_gene: TRBV7-9
abundance: .
j_gene: TRBJ2-7
CDR3aa: CASSLEYGEQYF
CDR3nt: TGTGCCAGCAGCTTAGAGTACGGCGAGCAGTACTTC

d_gene: .
v_gene: TRBV20-1
abundance: .
j_gene: TRBJ2-5
CDR3aa: CSASTGVRGFQETQYF
CDR3nt: TGCAGTGCTAGTACTGGTGTTCGGGGTTTCCAAGAGACCCAGTACTTC

d_gene: TRBD2
v_gene: TRBV7-9
abundance: .
j_gene: TRBJ2-2
CDR3aa: CASIPFPGGNTGELFF
CDR3nt: TGTGCCAGCATCCCCTTCCCGGGGGGGAACACCGGGGAGCTGTTTTTT

d_gene: TRBD1
v_gene: TRBV28
abundance: .
j_gene: TRBJ1-1
CDR3aa: CAIRTGGTEAFF
CDR3nt: TGTGCCATTCGTACAGGGGGGACTGAAGCTTTCTTT

d_gene: .
v_gene: TRBV6-5
abundance: .
j_gene: TRBJ1-1
CDR3aa: CASSYDFLHGDGEAFF
CDR3nt: TGTGCCAGCAGTTACGATTTCCTACACGGGGATGGTGAAGCTTTCTTT

d_gene: .
v_gene: TRBV7-9
abundance: .
j_gene: TRBJ2-1
CDR3aa: CASEPGMDYSYNEQFF
CDR3nt: TGTGCCAGCGAACCTGGAATGGACTACTCCTACAATGAGCAGTTCTTC

d_gene: TRBD1
v_gene: TRBV28
abundance: .
j_gene: TRBJ2-5
CDR3aa: CASSPMTGRRETQYF
CDR3nt: TGTGCCAGCAGCCCCATGACAGGGCGGCGGGAGACCCAGTACTTC

d_gene: TRBD2
v_gene: TRBV6-4
abundance: once
j_gene: TRBJ2-1
CDR3aa: CASSETSGDHNEQFF
CDR3nt: TGTGCCAGCAGCGAGACTAGCGGGGACCACAATGAGCAGTTCTTC

d_gene: .
v_gene: TRBV7-9
abundance: .
j_gene: TRBJ1-3
CDR3aa: CASSFRGAQGNTIYF
CDR3nt: TGTGCCAGCAGCTTCAGGGGAGCACAAGGAAACACCATATATTTT

d_gene: .
v_gene: TRBV3-1/TRBV3-2
abundance: .
j_gene: TRBJ1-6
CDR3aa: CASSQEFGQGRSYNSPLHF
CDR3nt: TGTGCCAGCAGCCAAGAGTTCGGACAAGGACGGTCCTATAATTCACCCCTCCACTTT

d_gene: TRBD1
v_gene: TRBV5-4
abundance: once
j_gene: TRBJ2-3
CDR3aa: CASSAGQGHTDTQYF
CDR3nt: TGTGCCAGCAGCGCGGGACAGGGACACACAGATACGCAGTATTTT

d_gene: .
v_gene: TRBV9
abundance: .
j_gene: TRBJ2-5
CDR3aa: CASSVDFAGQETQYF
CDR3nt: TGTGCCAGCAGCGTAGACTTTGCAGGACAAGAGACCCAGTACTTC

d_gene: TRBD1
v_gene: TRBV7-2
abundance: .
j_gene: TRBJ1-1
CDR3aa: CASSFQGDTLNTEAFF
CDR3nt: TGTGCCAGCAGCTTCCAGGGGGACACCTTGAACACTGAAGCTTTCTTT

d_gene: .
v_gene: TRBV30
abundance: .
j_gene: TRBJ1-5
CDR3aa: CAWDPGQRSNQPQHF
CDR3nt: TGTGCCTGGGACCCAGGACAGCGTAGCAATCAGCCCCAGCATTTT

d_gene: TRBD2
v_gene: TRBV7-9
abundance: .
j_gene: TRBJ2-2
CDR3aa: CASSLGLGGELFF
CDR3nt: TGTGCCAGCAGCTTGGGACTAGGCGGGGAGCTGTTTTTT

d_gene: TRBD1
v_gene: TRBV7-9
abundance: .
j_gene: TRBJ1-4
CDR3aa: CASSPRTGQAGEKLFF
CDR3nt: TGTGCCAGCAGCCCCAGGACAGGGCAGGCGGGTGAAAAACTGTTTTTT

d_gene: .
v_gene: TRBV28
abundance: .
j_gene: TRBJ1-2
CDR3aa: CASSGTLLYGYTF
CDR3nt: TGTGCCAGTTCAGGAACGTTGCTCTATGGCTACACCTTC

d_gene: .
v_gene: TRBV12-3/TRBV12-4
abundance: .
j_gene: TRBJ1-2
CDR3aa: CASSSGQLNGYTF
CDR3nt: TGTGCCAGCAGTTCCGGACAGCTGAACGGCTACACCTTC

d_gene: TRBD1
v_gene: TRBV5-8
abundance: .
j_gene: TRBJ1-3
CDR3aa: CASSLMDRERNTIYF
CDR3nt: TGTGCCAGCAGCTTGATGGACAGGGAAAGAAACACCATATATTTT

d_gene: .
v_gene: TRBV3-1/TRBV3-2
abundance: .
j_gene: TRBJ1-1
CDR3aa: CASSQPPGNTEAFF
CDR3nt: TGTGCCAGCAGCCAACCTCCAGGGAACACTGAAGCTTTCTTT

d_gene: .
v_gene: TRBV12-2
abundance: .
j_gene: TRBJ2-5
CDR3aa: CASRLRRTSGRETQYF
CDR3nt: TGTGCAAGTCGCTTGAGAAGGACTAGCGGGAGAGAGACCCAGTACTTC

d_gene: .
v_gene: TRBV11-2
abundance: .
j_gene: TRBJ1-4
CDR3aa: CASSLDYSNEKLFF
CDR3nt: TGTGCCAGCAGCTTAGACTACAGTAATGAAAAACTGTTTTTT

d_gene: TRBD1
v_gene: TRBV10-3
abundance: .
j_gene: TRBJ2-1
CDR3aa: CAISESGDSAYNEQFF
CDR3nt: TGTGCCATCAGTGAGTCTGGGGACAGTGCCTACAATGAGCAGTTCTTC

d_gene: TRBD1
v_gene: TRBV7-9
abundance: few
j_gene: TRBJ2-5
CDR3aa: CASTQGAHRRLGETQYF
CDR3nt: TGTGCCAGCACCCAGGGGGCGCATCGGCGATTGGGAGAGACCCAGTACTTC

d_gene: .
v_gene: TRBV6-5
abundance: .
j_gene: TRBJ2-5
CDR3aa: CASGQGIQETQYF
CDR3nt: TGTGCCAGCGGCCAGGGTATCCAAGAGACCCAGTACTTC

d_gene: .
v_gene: TRBV5-8
abundance: .
j_gene: TRBJ2-1
CDR3aa: CASVVAPSRHEQFF
CDR3nt: TGTGCCAGCGTCGTGGCGCCTAGCAGGCATGAGCAGTTCTTC

d_gene: .
v_gene: TRBV19
abundance: few
j_gene: TRBJ2-1
CDR3aa: CASRDTFREQFF
CDR3nt: TGTGCCAGTCGGGACACCTTTCGTGAGCAGTTCTTC

d_gene: .
v_gene: TRBV28
abundance: .
j_gene: TRBJ2-2
CDR3aa: CASSLVRGGTGELFF
CDR3nt: TGTGCCAGCAGTTTAGTTCGTGGCGGCACCGGGGAGCTGTTTTTT

d_gene: .
v_gene: TRBV9
abundance: .
j_gene: TRBJ1-4
CDR3aa: CASTPTGTLNEKLFF
CDR3nt: TGTGCCAGTACACCCACCGGGACATTAAATGAAAAACTGTTTTTT

d_gene: .
v_gene: TRBV11-3
abundance: .
j_gene: TRBJ1-1
CDR3aa: CASSPGRENTEAFF
CDR3nt: TGTGCCAGCAGCCCGGGCAGGGAGAACACTGAAGCTTTCTTT

d_gene: .
v_gene: TRBV6-2/TRBV6-3
abundance: .
j_gene: TRBJ1-1
CDR3aa: CASSYSTLNTEAFF
CDR3nt: TGTGCCAGCAGTTACTCTACACTGAACACTGAAGCTTTCTTT

d_gene: TRBD2
v_gene: TRBV15
abundance: .
j_gene: TRBJ2-1
CDR3aa: CATSRAASGRGNEQFF
CDR3nt: TGTGCCACCAGCAGAGCGGCTAGCGGGAGAGGGAATGAGCAGTTCTTC

d_gene: .
v_gene: TRBV12-3/TRBV12-4
abundance: once
j_gene: TRBJ1-2
CDR3aa: CASSLAYGYTF
CDR3nt: TGTGCCAGCAGTTTGGCCTATGGCTACACCTTC

d_gene: .
v_gene: TRBV27
abundance: .
j_gene: TRBJ2-7
CDR3aa: CASSLQGTSYEQYF
CDR3nt: TGTGCCAGCAGCCTCCAGGGGACCTCCTACGAGCAGTACTTC